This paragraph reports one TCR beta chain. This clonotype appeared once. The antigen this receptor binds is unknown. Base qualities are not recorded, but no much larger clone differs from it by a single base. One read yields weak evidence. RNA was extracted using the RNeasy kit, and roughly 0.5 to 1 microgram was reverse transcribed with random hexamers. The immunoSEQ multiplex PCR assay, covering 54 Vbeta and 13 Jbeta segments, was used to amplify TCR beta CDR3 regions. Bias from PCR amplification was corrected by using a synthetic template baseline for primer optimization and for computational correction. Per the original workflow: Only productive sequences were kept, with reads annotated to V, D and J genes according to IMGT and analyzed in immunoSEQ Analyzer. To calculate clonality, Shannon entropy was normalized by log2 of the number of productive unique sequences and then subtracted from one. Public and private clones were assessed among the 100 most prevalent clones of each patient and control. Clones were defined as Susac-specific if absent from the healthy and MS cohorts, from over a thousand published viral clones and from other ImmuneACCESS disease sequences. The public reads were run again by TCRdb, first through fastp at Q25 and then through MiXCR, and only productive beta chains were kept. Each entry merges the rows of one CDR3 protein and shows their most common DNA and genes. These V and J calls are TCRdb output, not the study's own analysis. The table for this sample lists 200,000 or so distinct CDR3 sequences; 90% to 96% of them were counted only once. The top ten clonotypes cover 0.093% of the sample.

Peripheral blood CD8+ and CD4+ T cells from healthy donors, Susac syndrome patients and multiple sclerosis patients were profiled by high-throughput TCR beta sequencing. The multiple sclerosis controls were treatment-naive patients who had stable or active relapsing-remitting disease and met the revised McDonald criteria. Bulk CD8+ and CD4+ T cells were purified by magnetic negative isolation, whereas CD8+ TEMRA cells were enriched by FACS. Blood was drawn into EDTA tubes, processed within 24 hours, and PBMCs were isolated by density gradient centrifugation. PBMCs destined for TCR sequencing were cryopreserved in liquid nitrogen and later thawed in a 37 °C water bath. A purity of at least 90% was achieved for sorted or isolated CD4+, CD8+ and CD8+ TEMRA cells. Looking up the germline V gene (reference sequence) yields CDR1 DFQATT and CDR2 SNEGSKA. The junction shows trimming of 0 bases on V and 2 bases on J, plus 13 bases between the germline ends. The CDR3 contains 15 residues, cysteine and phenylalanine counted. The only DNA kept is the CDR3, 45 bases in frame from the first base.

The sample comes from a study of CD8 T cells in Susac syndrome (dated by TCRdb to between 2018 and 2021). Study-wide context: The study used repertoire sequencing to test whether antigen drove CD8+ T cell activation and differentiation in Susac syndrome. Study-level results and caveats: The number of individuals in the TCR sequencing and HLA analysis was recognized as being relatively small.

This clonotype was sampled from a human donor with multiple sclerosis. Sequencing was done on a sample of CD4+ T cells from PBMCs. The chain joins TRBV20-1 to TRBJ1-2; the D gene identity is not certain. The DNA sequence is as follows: TGCAGTGCTAGAGAGGCGGGCTTCCGAAACTATGGCTACACCTTC. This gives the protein CSAREAGFRNYGYTF.